The present entry profiles one T cell receptor beta chain with its context. Its target is not known. Reverse transcribed after extraction, RNA yielded cDNA as the sequencing template. Method: immunoSEQ multiplex PCR; TCRdb's copy keeps in-frame clones and lacks some. The sample contains about 210,000 clones, about 58% of which appear only once. Germline V CDR1 and CDR2: SGHTA, FQGNSA. V lost 2 bases and J 4 bases, leaving 3 bases between the germline ends. The CDR3 has 12 amino acids. The entry originates in a study of CD8+ T cells in alopecia areata. Turning to the study itself: Tofacitinib exposure lasted 6 to 18 months, followed by 6 months off drug.

The treatment here: oral pan-JAK inhibitor, 5-10 mg twice daily. General study points: Persistence of many expanded lesional clones was seen in scalp and blood during tofacitinib.

The material was CD4+ T cells sorted from blood, obtained at week 4, from a patient treated with tofacitinib. The source is a human donor with alopecia areata. The V and J genes are TRBV7-2 and TRBJ1-5; D not resolved. The CDR3 region is CASSLYNQPQHF. CDR3 nucleotide sequence: TGTGCCAGCAGCTTATATAATCAGCCCCAGCATTTT.